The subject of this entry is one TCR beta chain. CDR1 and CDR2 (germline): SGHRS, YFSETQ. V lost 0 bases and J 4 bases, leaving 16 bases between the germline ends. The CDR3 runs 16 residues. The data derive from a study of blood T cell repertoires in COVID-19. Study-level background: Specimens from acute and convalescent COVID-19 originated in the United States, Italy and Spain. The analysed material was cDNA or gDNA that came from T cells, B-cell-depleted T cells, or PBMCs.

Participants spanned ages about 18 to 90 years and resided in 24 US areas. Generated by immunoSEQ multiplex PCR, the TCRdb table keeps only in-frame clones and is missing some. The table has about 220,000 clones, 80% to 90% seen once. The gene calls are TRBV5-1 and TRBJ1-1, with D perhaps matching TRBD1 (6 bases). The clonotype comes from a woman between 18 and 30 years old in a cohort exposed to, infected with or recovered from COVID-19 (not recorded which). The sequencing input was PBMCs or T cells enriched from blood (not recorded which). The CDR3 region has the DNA TGCGCCAGCAGCTTGGAGTCAGGGGAGTGGAGCACTGAAGCTTTCTTT. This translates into CASSLESGEWSTEAFF.